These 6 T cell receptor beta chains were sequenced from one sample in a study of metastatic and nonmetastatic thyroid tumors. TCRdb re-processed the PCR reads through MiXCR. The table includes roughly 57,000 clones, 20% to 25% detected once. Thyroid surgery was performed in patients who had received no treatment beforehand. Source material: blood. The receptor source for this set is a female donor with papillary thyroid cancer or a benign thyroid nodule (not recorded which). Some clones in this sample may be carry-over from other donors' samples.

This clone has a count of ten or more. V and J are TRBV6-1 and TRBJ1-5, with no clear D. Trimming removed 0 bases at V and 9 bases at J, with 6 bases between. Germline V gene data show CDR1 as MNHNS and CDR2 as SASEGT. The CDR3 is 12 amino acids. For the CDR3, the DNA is TGTGCCAGCAGTGAAGCGGTGGGGCCCCAGCATTTT. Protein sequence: CASSEAVGPQHF.

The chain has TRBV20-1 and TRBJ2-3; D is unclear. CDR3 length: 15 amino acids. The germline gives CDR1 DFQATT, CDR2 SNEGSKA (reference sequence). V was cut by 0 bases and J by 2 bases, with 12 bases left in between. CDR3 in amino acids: CSARDLGEVTDTQYF. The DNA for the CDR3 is TGCAGTGCTAGAGATCTAGGAGAAGTCACAGATACGCAGTATTTT.

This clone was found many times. CDR3 in amino acids: CAWTQALRTEAFF. As DNA, the CDR3 is TGTGCCTGGACCCAGGCTCTTAGGACTGAAGCTTTCTTT. The chain has TRBV30 and TRBJ1-1; no clear D. The CDR3 consists of 13 residues. Per the germline V gene, CDR1 is GTSNPN and CDR2 is SVGIG (reference sequence). V lost 4 bases and J lost 5, with 14 bases in between. The full variable domain, completed using reference TRBV30 and TRBJ1-1, is SQTIHQWPATLVQPVGSPLSLECTVEGTSNPNLYWYRQAAGRGLQLLFYSVGIGQISSEVPQNLSASRPQDRQFILSSKKLLLSDSGFYLCAWTQALRTEAFFGQGTRLTVV.

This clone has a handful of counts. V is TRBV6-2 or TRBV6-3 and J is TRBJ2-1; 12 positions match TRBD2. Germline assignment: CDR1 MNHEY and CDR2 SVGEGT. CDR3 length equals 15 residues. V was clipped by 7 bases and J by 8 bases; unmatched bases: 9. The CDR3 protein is CASNKRLAGVYEQFF. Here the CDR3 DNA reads TGTGCCAGCAACAAAAGACTAGCGGGAGTGTATGAGCAGTTCTTC.

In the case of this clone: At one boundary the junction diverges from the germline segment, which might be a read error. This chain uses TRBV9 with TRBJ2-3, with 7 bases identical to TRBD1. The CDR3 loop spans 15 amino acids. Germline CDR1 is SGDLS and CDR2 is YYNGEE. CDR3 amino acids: CPSSVEGASTHTQYF. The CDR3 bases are TGTCCCAGCAGCGTAGAGGGGGCTAGCACACATACGCAGTATTTT. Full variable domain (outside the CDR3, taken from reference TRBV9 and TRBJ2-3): DSGVTQTPKHLITATGQRVTLRCSPRSGDLSVYWYQQSLDQGLQFLIQYYNGEERAKGNILERFSAQQFPDLHSELNLSSLELGDSALYFCPSSVEGASTHTQYFGPGTRLTVL.

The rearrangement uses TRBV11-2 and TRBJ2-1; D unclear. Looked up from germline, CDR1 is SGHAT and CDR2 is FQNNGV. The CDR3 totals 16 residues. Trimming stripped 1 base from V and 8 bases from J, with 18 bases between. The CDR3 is CASSLGVDPSHYEQFF. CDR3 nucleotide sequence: TGTGCCAGCAGCTTAGGTGTCGATCCCTCGCACTATGAGCAGTTCTTC.